This T cell receptor (beta chain) was captured in a study of blood T cell repertoires in COVID-19. Study-level background: There were acute and convalescent COVID-19 samples, and they came from the United States, Italy and Spain. Nucleic acid was either cDNA or gDNA, and it came from T cells, B-cell-depleted T cells, or PBMCs.

The CDR3 consists of 17 residues. Unmatched junction bases numbered 11, after V lost 6 bases and J lost 3 bases. Germline assignment: CDR1 MDHEN and CDR2 SYDVKM. Original handling: Reference gene primers were amplified, and this amplification served to estimate nucleated cell counts. Produced via immunoSEQ multiplex PCR; TCRdb's table is partial and in-frame only. From that table come the V and J calls and clone size; the DNA was used to work out D and trimming. The data contain hundreds of thousands of clones, around 91% of them singletons. Adults between roughly 18 and 95 years of age took part from 24 US areas.

The rearrangement uses TRBV28 and TRBJ2-2, with 9 positions matching TRBD2. The material sequenced was PBMCs or T cells enriched from blood (not recorded which). This TCR was sampled from a woman younger than 30 with acute COVID-19. CDR3 residues: CASSEIAGEVDTGELFF. In DNA, the CDR3 is TGTGCCAGCAGCGAGATAGCGGGAGAGGTGGACACCGGGGAGCTGTTTTTT.